Given below is one T cell receptor beta chain in context. As yet, its antigen is unknown. The record originates from a study of post-analysis software for immune sequencing data. Study results and limitations: TRBV5-6, TRBV5-1 and TRBV20-1 belonged to a set of roughly 5 TRBV segments that were more frequent in patients than controls. Significantly decreased normalized Chao1 diversity was recorded for multiple sclerosis patients relative to controls.

This CDR3 spans 16 amino acids. V gave up 6 bases and J gave up 7 bases, with 22 bases separating them. Germline V lookup: CDR1 DFQATT, CDR2 SNEGSKA (reference sequence). Unique molecular identifiers tagged the TCR beta cDNA libraries. Yield was 500,000 or so cDNA molecules from approximately 0.91 to 9.4 million T cells. TCRdb processed the PCR reads anew with MiXCR; each CDR3 protein has one entry. This table holds roughly 800,000 distinct CDR3 sequences, 53% found once. This TCR derives from a girl aged 10 to 17 with multiple sclerosis. The chain carries TRBV20-1 and TRBJ1-6; D gene uncertain. Material: blood. The CDR3 nucleotides read TGCAGTGCCTTCACCCGGGAGGCCACGCGGAATTCACCCCTCCACTTT. Protein sequence: CSAFTREATRNSPLHF.